What follows are 19 T cell receptor beta chains derived from one specimen sequenced in a study of blood T cell repertoires in COVID-19. Assay used: immunoSEQ multiplex PCR; TCRdb lists only in-frame clones, some missing. The profile covers roughly 300,000 clones, with around 87% appearing a single time and approximately 1.5% taken by the ten largest. The sequenced sample was peripheral blood. These TCRs come from a woman aged 35 to 49 who had recovered from COVID-19.

CDR3 sequence reads: CASSHFEGNEQFF. CDR3 DNA sequence: TGTGCCAGCAGCCATTTCGAGGGCAATGAGCAGTTCTTC. The rearrangement uses TRBV3-1 (or the pseudogene TRBV3-2) and TRBJ2-1, with a weak D call TRBD2 (5 bases). V was cut by 3 bases and J by 6 bases, with 9 bases left in between. Germline-derived CDR1 and CDR2 are LGHDT and YNNKEL (reference sequence). The CDR3 is made up of 13 amino acids.

The chain joins TRBV5-4 to TRBJ2-3, with TRBD2 matching 9 bases. This CDR3 has 17 amino acids. V was clipped by 2 bases and J by 1 base; unmatched bases: 8. Per germline, CDR1 SGHNT and CDR2 YYREEE (reference sequence). The CDR3 sequence is CASSFGLAGHGTDTQYF. CDR3 nucleotide sequence: TGTGCCAGCAGCTTTGGGCTAGCGGGGCATGGCACAGATACGCAGTATTTT.

Worth noting for this clone: The sample carries other DNA sequences with the same CDR3. The V and J genes are TRBV30 and TRBJ2-5, with TRBD2 as a possible D gene (6 bases). CDR3 length: 12 amino acids. V lost 2 bases and J 5 bases, leaving 9 bases between the germline ends. Germline V gene sequence: CDR1 GTSNPN, CDR2 SVGIG (reference sequence). The CDR3 DNA sequence: TGTGCCTGGAGTACCCTAGCGGAGACCCAGTACTTC. It yields the protein CAWSTLAETQYF.

The chain is built from TRBV11-2 and TRBJ2-7; 12 bases match TRBD2. The CDR3 loop spans 16 amino acids. The trim removed 1 base at V and 6 bases at J, leaving 7 bases unmatched. CDR1 and CDR2 (germline): SGHAT, FQNNGV. This CDR3 reads CASSLGLAGAQTEQYF. The CDR3 nucleotides are TGTGCCAGCAGCTTAGGACTAGCGGGGGCTCAAACCGAGCAGTACTTC.

The rearrangement links TRBV5-4 to TRBJ1-1; 7 bases map to TRBD1. The CDR3 is 14 residues long. Germline V gene lookup returns CDR1 SGHNT and CDR2 YYREEE (reference sequence). With V trimmed by 4 bases and J by 3 bases, 6 bases remained unmatched. As DNA, the CDR3 is TGTGCCAGCAGCCAGACCACAGGGGACACTGAAGCTTTCTTT. Amino acid sequence: CASSQTTGDTEAFF.

The V call is TRBV6-5, the J call TRBJ2-7; TRBD2 agrees at 8 bases. Germline CDR1 is MNHEY and CDR2 is SVGAGI. The CDR3 totals 14 residues. The J segment lost 5 bases and the V segment lost 2 bases, leaving 5 bases of the junction unmatched. The CDR3 nucleotides are TGTGCCAGCAGTTACAACGGGGGGGCGGACGAGCAGTACTTC. Protein: CASSYNGGADEQYF.

The V call is TRBV5-1, the J call TRBJ2-3; 7 bases align to TRBD2. The CDR3 has 16 residues. The V gene end was trimmed by 1 base and the J gene end by 3 bases; junction bases not matched to a gene: 8. Germline CDR1 and CDR2: SGHRS and YFSETQ. The CDR3 bases are TGCGCCAGCAGCTTGAGGGGAGGGCTCCTAACAGATACGCAGTATTTT. It is translated as CASSLRGGLLTDTQYF.

The chain is built from TRBV6-5 and TRBJ1-5; 7 bases fit TRBD1. The junction had 5 bases not matched to a gene; V was cut back by 6 bases and J by 0 bases. The CDR3 spans 15 residues. CDR1 and CDR2 from the germline V gene are MNHEY and SVGAGI. The CDR3 DNA follows: TGTGCCAGCAGGGGACAGCCAGATAGCAATCAGCCCCAGCATTTT. Its protein is CASRGQPDSNQPQHF.

This chain connects TRBV6-1 to TRBJ1-1; unclear D gene. V lost 3 bases to trimming and J lost 5 bases, with 10 bases between them. CDR1 is MNHNS and CDR2 is SASEGT in the germline V gene. This CDR3 comprises 13 residues. CDR3 sequence: CASSEPGRTEAFF. The CDR3, as DNA: TGTGCCAGCAGTGAGCCAGGAAGGACTGAAGCTTTCTTT.

Here the CDR3 reads CASSSTGANYGYTF. CDR3 coding DNA: TGTGCCAGCAGTTCCACAGGGGCTAACTATGGCTACACCTTC. V is TRBV6-6 and J is TRBJ1-2; TRBD1 aligns across 7 bases. Per the germline V gene, CDR1 is MNHNY and CDR2 is SVGAGI (reference sequence). The CDR3 has 14 residues. V shed 4 bases, J shed 0 bases, and the junction held 2 bases outside the gene matches.

The table lists this clone with a count of one. V and J are TRBV10-2 and TRBJ2-3; 8 bases match TRBD1. Germline CDR1 is WSHSY and CDR2 is SAAADI. V was pared by 6 bases and J by 6 bases, with 11 bases of the junction left unmatched. The CDR3 totals 15 residues. In DNA, the CDR3 is TGCGCCAGCAGCGGGTGGGACAGGCCGCCGGATACGCAGTATTTT. Protein sequence: CASSGWDRPPDTQYF.

The CDR3 DNA follows: TGTGCCTGGATTTCAGGGCTTGAAGCTTTCTTT. It codes for CAWISGLEAFF. The chain recombines TRBV30 with TRBJ1-1, with D perhaps matching TRBD1 (5 bases). The CDR3 is 11 amino acids. V was clipped by 4 bases and J by 7 bases, with 10 bases between them. CDR1 and CDR2 from the germline V gene are GTSNPN and SVGIG (reference sequence).

This clone has just a few counts. The chain has TRBV5-4 and TRBJ1-2, with D possibly being TRBD1 (5 bases). There are 14 residues in the CDR3. V lost 6 bases and J lost 4, with 16 bases in between. The germline V gene has CDR1 SGHNT and CDR2 YYREEE (reference sequence). CDR3 in amino acids: CASNPGGGFYGYTF. The CDR3 bases are TGTGCCAGCAACCCCGGGGGGGGGTTCTATGGCTACACCTTC. The full variable domain, with the rest looked up from reference TRBV5-4 and TRBJ1-2, is ETGVTQSPTHLIKTRGQQVTLRCSSQSGHNTVSWYQQALGQGPQFIFQYYREEENGRGNFPPRFSGLQFPNYSSELNVNALELDDSALYLCASNPGGGFYGYTFGSGTRLTVV.

This chain connects TRBV6-1 to TRBJ1-5; D is undetermined. Germline V lookup: CDR1 MNHNS, CDR2 SASEGT. The CDR3 loop spans 12 amino acids. V dropped 3 bases and J dropped 6 bases, with 6 bases sitting between them. The CDR3 is CASSDLSQPQHF. CDR3 sequence (DNA): TGTGCCAGCAGTGACCTTTCTCAGCCCCAGCATTTT.

The gene calls are TRBV5-1 and TRBJ2-7, with D uncertain. The CDR3 has 13 amino acids. Trimming stripped 1 base from V and 3 bases from J, with 8 bases between. The germline CDR1 and CDR2 sequences are SGHRS and YFSETQ. The CDR3 coding sequence is TGCGCCAGCAGCTTGTTACAAAGCTACGAGCAGTACTTC. Its protein product is CASSLLQSYEQYF.

With respect to this clone: The junction does not match germline at one end; this may be a read error. This chain connects TRBV7-9 to TRBJ2-5; 7 positions agree with TRBD1. CDR3 length: 17 residues. Germline V gene data show CDR1 as SEHNR and CDR2 as FQNEAQ (reference sequence). The chain's CDR3 is CASSPESWTGSQKTQYF. In nucleotides, the CDR3 is TGTGCCAGCAGCCCAGAATCCTGGACAGGTAGCCAAAAGACCCAGTACTTC. Complete variable domain (other parts from reference TRBV7-9 and TRBJ2-5): DTGVSQNPRHKITKRGQNVTFRCDPISEHNRLYWYRQTLGQGPEFLTYFQNEAQLEKSRLLSDRFSAERPKGSFSTLEIQRTEQGDSAMYLCASSPESWTGSQKTQYFGPGTRLLVL.

The chain links TRBV11-3 to TRBJ2-5, with TRBD1 matching over 7 bases. With V trimmed by 4 bases and J by 5 bases, 7 bases remained unmatched. Germline V lookup: CDR1 SGHNT, CDR2 YENEEA. The CDR3 loop spans 14 amino acids. CDR3 coding DNA: TGTGCCAGCAGCTCCACGACAGGGACGGAGACCCAGTACTTC. Translation: CASSSTTGTETQYF.

The rearrangement joins TRBV7-2 to TRBJ1-2, with D unclear. The V gene's germline CDR1 is SGHTA and CDR2 FQGNSA. The CDR3 contains 15 residues. The V gene lost 0 bases and the J gene lost 8 bases, with 16 bases spanning the gap. This CDR3 reads CASSLAMVRGGGYTF. As DNA, the CDR3 is TGTGCCAGCAGCTTAGCGATGGTCAGAGGAGGGGGCTACACCTTC.

The chain links TRBV4-1 to TRBJ2-3; 7 positions match TRBD1. Trimming at V came to 3 bases and at J to 4 bases, leaving 16 bases not matched to a gene. CDR3 size: 18 residues. CDR1 and CDR2 from the germline V gene are MGHRA and YSYEKL. The DNA for the CDR3 is TGCGCCAGCAGCCACCCCGAGGGGGCAGGGATGTTTCCAGATACGCAGTATTTT. This codes for CASSHPEGAGMFPDTQYF.